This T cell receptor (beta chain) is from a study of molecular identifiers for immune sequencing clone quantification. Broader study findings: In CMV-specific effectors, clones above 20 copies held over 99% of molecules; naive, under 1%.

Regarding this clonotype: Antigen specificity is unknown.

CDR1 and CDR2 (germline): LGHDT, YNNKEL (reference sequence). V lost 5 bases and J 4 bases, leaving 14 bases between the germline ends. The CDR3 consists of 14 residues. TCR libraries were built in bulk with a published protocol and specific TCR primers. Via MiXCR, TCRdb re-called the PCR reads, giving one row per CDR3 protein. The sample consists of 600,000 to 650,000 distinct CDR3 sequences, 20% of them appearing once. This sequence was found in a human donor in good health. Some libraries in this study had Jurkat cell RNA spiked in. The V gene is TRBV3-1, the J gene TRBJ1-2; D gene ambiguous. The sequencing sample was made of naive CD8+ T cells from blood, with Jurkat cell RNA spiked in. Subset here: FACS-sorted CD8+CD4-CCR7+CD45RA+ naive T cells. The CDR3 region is CASSSRAEFYGYTF. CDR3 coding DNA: TGTGCCAGCAGCTCGCGTGCGGAGTTCTATGGCTACACCTTC.